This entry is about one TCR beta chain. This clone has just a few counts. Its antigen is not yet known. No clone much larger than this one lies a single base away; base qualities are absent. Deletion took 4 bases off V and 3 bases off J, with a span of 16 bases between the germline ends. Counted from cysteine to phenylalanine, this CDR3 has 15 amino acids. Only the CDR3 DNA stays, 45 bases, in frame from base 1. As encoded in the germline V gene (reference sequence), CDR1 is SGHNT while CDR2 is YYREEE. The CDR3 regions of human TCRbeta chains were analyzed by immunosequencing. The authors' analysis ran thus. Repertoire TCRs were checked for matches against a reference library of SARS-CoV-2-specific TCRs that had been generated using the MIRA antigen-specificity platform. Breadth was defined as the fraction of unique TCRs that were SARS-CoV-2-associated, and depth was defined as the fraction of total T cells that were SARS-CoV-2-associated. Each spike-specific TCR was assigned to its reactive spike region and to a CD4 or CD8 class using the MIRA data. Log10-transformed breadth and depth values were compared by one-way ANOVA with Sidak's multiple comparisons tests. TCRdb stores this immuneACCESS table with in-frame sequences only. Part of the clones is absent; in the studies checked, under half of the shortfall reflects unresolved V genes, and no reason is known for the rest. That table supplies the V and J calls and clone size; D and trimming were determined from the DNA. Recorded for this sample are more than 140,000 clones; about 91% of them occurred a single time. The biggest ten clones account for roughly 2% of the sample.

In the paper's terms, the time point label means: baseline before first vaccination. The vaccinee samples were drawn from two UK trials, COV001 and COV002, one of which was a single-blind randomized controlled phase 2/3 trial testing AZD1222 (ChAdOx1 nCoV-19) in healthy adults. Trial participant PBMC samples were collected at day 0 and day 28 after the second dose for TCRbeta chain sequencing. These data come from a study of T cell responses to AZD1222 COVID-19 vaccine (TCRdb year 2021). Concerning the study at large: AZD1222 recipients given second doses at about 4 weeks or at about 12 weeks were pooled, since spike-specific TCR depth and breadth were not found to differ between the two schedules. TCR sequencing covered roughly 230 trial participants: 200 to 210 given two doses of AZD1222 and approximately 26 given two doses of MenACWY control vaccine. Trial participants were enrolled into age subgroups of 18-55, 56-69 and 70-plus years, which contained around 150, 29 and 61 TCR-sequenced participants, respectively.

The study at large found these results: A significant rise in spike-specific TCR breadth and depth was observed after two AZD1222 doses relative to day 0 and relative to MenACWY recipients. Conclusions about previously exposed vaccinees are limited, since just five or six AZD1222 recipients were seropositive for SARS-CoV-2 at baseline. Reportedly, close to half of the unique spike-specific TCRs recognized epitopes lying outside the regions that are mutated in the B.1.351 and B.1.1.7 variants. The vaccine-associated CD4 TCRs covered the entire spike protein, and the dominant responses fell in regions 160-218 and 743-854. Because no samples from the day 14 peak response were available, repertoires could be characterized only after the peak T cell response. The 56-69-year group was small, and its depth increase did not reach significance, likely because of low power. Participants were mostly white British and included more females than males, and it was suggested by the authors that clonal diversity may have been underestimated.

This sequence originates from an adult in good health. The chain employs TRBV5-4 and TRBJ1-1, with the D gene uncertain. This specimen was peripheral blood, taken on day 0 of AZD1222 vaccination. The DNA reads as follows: TGTGCCAGCAGCAACCCGAAGGCCGTGGACACTGAAGCTTTCTTT. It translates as CASSNPKAVDTEAFF. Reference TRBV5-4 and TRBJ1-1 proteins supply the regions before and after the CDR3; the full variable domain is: ETGVTQSPTHLIKTRGQQVTLRCSSQSGHNTVSWYQQALGQGPQFIFQYYREEENGRGNFPPRFSGLQFPNYSSELNVNALELDDSALYLCASSNPKAVDTEAFFGQGTRLTVV.